A selection of T cell receptor beta chains follows, all from one sample in a study of shared clonotypes between healthy human individuals. Some clones are missing from TCRdb's copy, which holds only in-frame ones; the method was immunoSEQ multiplex PCR. The sample lists some 1,600,000 clones, around 98% occurring once. Sequences were obtained from naive CD4+ T cells sorted from blood. These TCRs come from a man between 25 and 39 years old in good health. Each CDR3 is given with its conserved first and last residue. A D gene is named only where the DNA matches it firmly. Size values are once, few and many counts, or a class for expanded clones, and some rows have none.

v_call	clone_size	d_call	j_call	cdr3_aa	cdr3_nt
TRBV5-1	-	-	TRBJ2-7	CASSVQGTYEQYF	TGCGCCAGCAGCGTACAGGGTACCTACGAGCAGTACTTC
TRBV9	-	-	TRBJ2-1	CASSGTSGSYNEQFF	TGTGCCAGCAGCGGGACCTCGGGATCCTACAATGAGCAGTTCTTC
TRBV7-8	-	TRBD2	TRBJ2-1	CASSLPVLAGNNEQFF	TGTGCCAGCAGCTTACCCGTTCTAGCGGGGAACAATGAGCAGTTCTTC
TRBV11-2	-	TRBD2	TRBJ2-7	CASSLDFSLAGGLVYEQYF	TGTGCCAGCAGCTTAGATTTTTCCCTAGCGGGAGGCCTTGTCTACGAGCAGTACTTC
TRBV6-5	-	TRBD2	TRBJ2-1	CASSYSLAGAHEQFF	TGTGCCAGCAGTTACTCGCTAGCGGGAGCACATGAGCAGTTCTTC
TRBV7-9	-	TRBD2	TRBJ2-1	CASSTIAGSSYNEQFF	TGTGCCAGCAGCACAATAGCGGGGAGCTCCTACAATGAGCAGTTCTTC
TRBV19	-	-	TRBJ2-1	CASREVAGGEQFF	TGTGCCAGCCGTGAGGTGGCCGGGGGTGAGCAGTTCTTC
TRBV11-2	-	-	TRBJ2-7	CASSTVYEQYF	TGTGCCAGCAGCACTGTGTACGAGCAGTACTTC
TRBV6-1	-	TRBD1	TRBJ1-5	CASSEGQWDQPQHF	TGTGCCAGCAGTGAGGGACAGTGGGACCAGCCCCAGCATTTT
TRBV19	-	TRBD2	TRBJ2-2	CASKGLPGTSGRNTGELFF	TGTGCCAGTAAGGGTTTGCCCGGGACTAGCGGGAGGAACACCGGGGAGCTGTTTTTT
TRBV14	-	-	TRBJ1-3	CASSQKPTGSGNTIYF	TGTGCCAGCAGCCAGAAACCAACGGGCTCTGGAAACACCATATATTTT
TRBV11-2	-	-	TRBJ2-2	CASSLGRGGVNTGELFF	TGTGCCAGCAGCCTAGGGCGGGGAGGAGTGAACACCGGGGAGCTGTTTTTT
TRBV5-1	-	TRBD1	TRBJ1-1	CASSLTGAAGTEAFF	TGCGCCAGCAGCTTGACAGGGGCGGCGGGGACTGAAGCTTTCTTT
TRBV7-9	-	-	TRBJ2-5	CASSPLHSVQETQYF	TGTGCCAGCAGCCCACTTCATAGCGTGCAAGAGACCCAGTACTTC
TRBV2	-	TRBD1	TRBJ2-7	CASRPPGTGYYEQYF	TGTGCCAGCAGACCCCCCGGGACAGGGTACTACGAGCAGTACTTC
TRBV6-5	-	-	TRBJ2-5	CASSYQGRETQYF	TGTGCCAGCAGTTACCAGGGCCGCGAGACCCAGTACTTC
TRBV5-1	-	TRBD1	TRBJ1-4	CASTNRGATNEKLFF	TGCGCCAGCACGAACAGGGGGGCAACTAATGAAAAACTGTTTTTT
TRBV6-6	-	-	TRBJ1-2	CASSPPPGSSGYTF	TGTGCCAGCAGCCCGCCCCCGGGATCGAGTGGCTACACCTTC
TRBV10-2	-	TRBD2	TRBJ2-1	CASSETSGSPSNEQFF	TGCGCCAGCAGTGAGACTAGCGGGAGCCCCTCCAATGAGCAGTTCTTC
TRBV29-1	-	-	TRBJ1-3	CSVGLGVSGNTIYF	TGCAGCGTTGGATTAGGGGTCTCTGGAAACACCATATATTTT
TRBV7-2	few	TRBD1	TRBJ1-5	CASQDRVGNQPQHF	TGTGCCAGCCAGGACAGGGTTGGTAATCAGCCCCAGCATTTT
TRBV19	-	-	TRBJ1-5	CASNGDTYQPQHF	TGTGCCAGTAATGGGGACACCTATCAGCCCCAGCATTTT
TRBV5-8	once	-	TRBJ2-5	CASSLAKRETQYF	TGTGCCAGCAGCTTGGCCAAGCGGGAGACCCAGTACTTC
TRBV28	-	-	TRBJ1-5	CASSLRQGWVQPQHF	TGTGCCAGCAGTTTAAGGCAGGGATGGGTTCAGCCCCAGCATTTT
TRBV9	-	TRBD2	TRBJ2-1	CASSLGLAEPPYNEQFF	TGTGCCAGCAGTTTAGGGCTAGCGGAGCCTCCCTACAATGAGCAGTTCTTC
TRBV5-1	-	-	TRBJ2-3	CASSPHPGDTQYF	TGCGCCAGCAGCCCCCACCCGGGGGATACGCAGTATTTT
TRBV5-1	-	-	TRBJ2-2	CASSFRGQNTGELFF	TGCGCCAGCAGCTTCCGGGGGCAGAACACCGGGGAGCTGTTTTTT
TRBV2	-	-	TRBJ1-2	CASRYSSYGYTF	TGTGCCAGCAGATATTCCAGCTATGGCTACACCTTC
TRBV7-9	-	-	TRBJ2-7	CASSLRGIHSYEQYF	TGTGCCAGCAGCTTAAGGGGGATACACTCCTACGAGCAGTACTTC
TRBV5-1	-	TRBD2	TRBJ2-1	CASSLVSGSRNEQFF	TGCGCCAGCAGCTTGGTTAGCGGGAGTAGAAATGAGCAGTTCTTC
TRBV18	-	-	TRBJ2-7	CASSPQQGFGYEQYF	TGTGCCAGCTCACCACAACAGGGTTTCGGCTACGAGCAGTACTTC
TRBV23-1	-	-	TRBJ1-4	CASSQSCRDRNEKLFF	TGCGCCAGCAGTCAATCCTGCCGGGACCGTAATGAAAAACTGTTTTTT
TRBV7-9	-	-	TRBJ2-1	CASSHGYGISYNEQFF	TGTGCCAGCAGCCACGGTTACGGGATCTCTTACAATGAGCAGTTCTTC